This is a list of T cell receptor beta chains from one sample in a study of T cells after yellow fever vaccination. MiXCR was run by TCRdb on the 5' RACE reads, yielding one entry per CDR3 protein. Among hundreds of thousands of distinct CDR3 sequences listed, over 4% were seen once. The material sequenced was PBMCs, taken 5 days after the yellow fever booster vaccination. The receptors were sampled from a young man who received the YFV17D yellow fever vaccine. Each CDR3 is given with its conserved first and last residue. A D gene is named only where the DNA matches it firmly. The size entry is marked missing in some rows and otherwise reads once, few, many or a size class.

clone size,D gene,V gene,J gene,CDR3 protein,CDR3 DNA
NA,TRBD1,TRBV7-8,TRBJ2-2,CASNVGIGGSGELFF,TGTGCCAGCAACGTAGGGATAGGGGGCTCAGGGGAGCTGTTTTTT
few,NA,TRBV12-3/TRBV12-4,TRBJ2-1,CASMPRGIGQFF,TGTGCCAGCATGCCTCGGGGAATCGGGCAGTTCTTC
NA,TRBD2,TRBV3-1,TRBJ2-7,CASSTTSGAYEQYF,TGTGCCAGCAGCACGACTAGCGGGGCCTACGAGCAGTACTTC
few,NA,TRBV12-3/TRBV12-4,TRBJ1-2,CASSLGGGDRYGYTF,TGTGCCAGCAGTTTGGGAGGGGGTGATCGGTATGGCTACACCTTC
few,NA,TRBV12-3/TRBV12-4,TRBJ1-5,CASSQGGRQPQHF,TGTGCCAGCTCCCAAGGAGGGCGTCAGCCCCAGCATTTT
NA,NA,TRBV5-1,TRBJ2-2,CASSLLITGELFF,TGCGCCAGCAGCTTGCTGATCACCGGGGAGCTGTTTTTT
NA,NA,TRBV6-5,TRBJ1-5,CASSYRQSNQPQHF,TGTGCCAGCAGTTATCGACAGTCTAATCAGCCCCAGCATTTT
NA,NA,TRBV7-6,TRBJ1-2,CASSLIFRTEHTNYNYGYTF,TGTGCCAGCAGCTTAATATTCAGGACAGAACATACCAACTACAACTATGGCTACACCTTC
NA,TRBD2,TRBV5-6,TRBJ2-5,CASTLAGEETQYF,TGTGCCAGCACCCTAGCGGGGGAAGAGACCCAGTACTTC
many,NA,TRBV6-2/TRBV6-3,TRBJ1-5,CASSYLQGSNQPQHF,TGTGCCAGCAGTTACTTGCAGGGCAGCAATCAGCCCCAGCATTTT
NA,NA,TRBV25-1,TRBJ2-7,CASSGSYRGYEQYF,TGTGCCAGCAGTGGCTCCTACAGAGGGTACGAGCAGTACTTC
NA,TRBD1,TRBV7-2,TRBJ1-2,CASSLEGQDYGYTF,TGTGCCAGCAGCTTGGAAGGACAGGACTATGGCTACACCTTC
NA,NA,TRBV3-1,TRBJ2-4,CASSLRDKDKGAKNIQYF,TGTGCCAGCAGTCTCCGGGACAAGGATAAGGGGGCCAAAAACATTCAGTACTTC
NA,NA,TRBV18,TRBJ2-6,CASSPSPGANVLTF,TGTGCCAGCTCACCATCCCCTGGGGCCAACGTCCTGACTTTC
NA,NA,TRBV4-3,TRBJ1-5,CASSQERSGYLPQHF,TGCGCCAGCAGCCAAGAGCGATCAGGGTATCTGCCCCAGCATTTT
many,NA,TRBV4-3,TRBJ2-6,CASSQDPGPGANVLTF,TGCGCCAGCAGCCAAGATCCGGGCCCTGGGGCCAACGTCCTGACTTTC
NA,NA,TRBV12-3/TRBV12-4,TRBJ2-7,CASSFGTAGEQYF,TGTGCCAGCAGCTTTGGGACAGCGGGCGAGCAGTACTTC
few,TRBD1,TRBV12-3/TRBV12-4,TRBJ1-3,CASGTGKSQRNTIYF,TGTGCCAGCGGGACAGGGAAAAGCCAGCGAAACACCATATATTTT
NA,NA,TRBV4-2,TRBJ2-7,CASSQDFRVEKEQYF,TGTGCCAGCAGCCAAGACTTCAGGGTTGAAAAGGAGCAGTACTTC
NA,TRBD2,TRBV27,TRBJ2-5,CASSSNSGGPRETQYF,TGTGCCAGCAGTTCTAATAGCGGGGGGCCCCGGGAGACCCAGTACTTC
few,NA,TRBV20-1,TRBJ2-5,CSAGRQEETQYF,TGCAGTGCTGGAAGACAGGAGGAGACCCAGTACTTC
few,NA,TRBV29-1,TRBJ1-2,CSVDNRRVAGYTF,TGCAGCGTTGATAACAGGAGGGTCGCCGGCTACACCTTC
NA,NA,TRBV2,TRBJ1-2,CASSEEAGSGYTF,TGTGCCAGCAGTGAAGAGGCAGGGAGTGGCTACACCTTC
NA,NA,TRBV7-9,TRBJ2-1,CASSPKGYNEQFF,TGTGCCAGCAGCCCAAAGGGGTACAATGAGCAGTTCTTC
few,NA,TRBV5-6,TRBJ1-1,CASSLMNEAFF,TGTGCCAGCAGCTTGATGAATGAAGCTTTCTTT
NA,NA,TRBV6-1,TRBJ2-3,CASTGSTDTQYF,TGTGCCAGCACCGGGAGCACAGATACGCAGTATTTT
NA,NA,TRBV6-1,TRBJ1-3,CASSEAGGWTGNTIYF,TGTGCCAGCAGTGAAGCGGGGGGCTGGACTGGAAACACCATATATTTT
NA,NA,TRBV5-1,TRBJ2-3,CASSRDLSTDTQYF,TGCGCCAGCAGCCGGGACCTATCCACAGATACGCAGTATTTT
NA,NA,TRBV7-2,TRBJ2-1,CASSLNRDEQFF,TGTGCCAGCAGCTTAAACAGGGATGAGCAGTTCTTC
many,NA,TRBV20-1,TRBJ2-5,CSARTVLETQYF,TGCAGTGCTAGGACAGTATTAGAGACCCAGTACTTC
NA,NA,TRBV12-3/TRBV12-4,TRBJ1-5,CASSLADQPQHF,TGTGCCAGCAGTTTAGCAGATCAGCCCCAGCATTTT
NA,NA,TRBV25-1,TRBJ2-3,CASSVPSTDTQYF,TGTGCCAGCAGTGTTCCGAGCACAGATACGCAGTATTTT
many,NA,TRBV7-9,TRBJ2-3,CASSLKGRYTDTQYF,TGTGCCAGCAGCTTAAAGGGCCGCTACACAGATACGCAGTATTTT
many,NA,TRBV7-6,TRBJ2-3,CASSSQEIFTDTQYF,TGTGCCAGCAGCTCTCAAGAAATCTTCACAGATACGCAGTATTTT
NA,NA,TRBV6-6,TRBJ1-5,CASTGGDQPQHF,TGTGCCAGCACGGGGGGCGATCAGCCCCAGCATTTT
many,NA,TRBV11-2,TRBJ2-3,CASSFFATDTQYF,TGTGCCAGCAGCTTCTTCGCGACAGATACGCAGTATTTT
NA,TRBD2,TRBV9,TRBJ2-4,CASSSTGGNIQYF,TGTGCCAGCAGCTCTACGGGGGGAAACATTCAGTACTTC
NA,TRBD1,TRBV4-1,TRBJ2-1,CASSQGRDRDNEQFF,TGCGCCAGCAGCCAGGGGCGGGACAGGGACAATGAGCAGTTCTTC
many,NA,TRBV5-1,TRBJ1-1,CASSYRLDGYTEAFF,TGCGCCAGCAGCTATCGTCTCGACGGATACACTGAAGCTTTCTTT
NA,TRBD2,TRBV5-4,TRBJ2-1,CASSLVTSRDEQFF,TGTGCCAGCAGCTTGGTGACTAGCAGGGATGAGCAGTTCTTC
many,TRBD1,TRBV5-6,TRBJ2-3,CASSSPGGADTQYF,TGTGCCAGCAGCTCGCCAGGGGGCGCGGATACGCAGTATTTT
NA,NA,TRBV5-6,TRBJ2-5,CASSLDTAETQYF,TGTGCCAGCAGCTTGGACACAGCAGAGACCCAGTACTTC
many,TRBD1,TRBV5-1,TRBJ2-1,CASNRRTGGFEQFF,TGCGCCAGCAACAGGCGGACAGGGGGCTTTGAGCAGTTCTTC
many,TRBD1,TRBV5-1,TRBJ1-5,CASRQNTGDNQPQHF,TGCGCCAGCAGACAAAATACAGGGGACAATCAGCCCCAGCATTTT
few,NA,TRBV20-1,TRBJ2-3,CSVPVGTDTQYF,TGCAGTGTTCCGGTGGGCACAGATACGCAGTATTTT
many,NA,TRBV7-2,TRBJ2-2,CASQWGDNTGELFF,TGTGCCAGCCAGTGGGGGGATAACACCGGGGAGCTGTTTTTT
many,TRBD2,TRBV10-3,TRBJ2-2,CAISPSGGSGELFF,TGTGCCATCAGTCCTAGCGGGGGTTCCGGGGAGCTGTTTTTT
many,NA,TRBV6-5,TRBJ2-4,CASSYSTGTNIQYF,TGTGCCAGCAGTTACTCGACAGGAACAAACATTCAGTACTTC
NA,TRBD1,TRBV20-1,TRBJ1-2,CSARVDRRILGYTF,TGCAGTGCTAGAGTGGACAGGCGCATACTCGGCTACACCTTC
NA,NA,TRBV12-3/TRBV12-4,TRBJ1-4,CASTWTGGEEKLFF,TGTGCCAGCACCTGGACTGGGGGCGAAGAAAAACTGTTTTTT
few,NA,TRBV5-1,TRBJ2-2,CASSLDVAGELFF,TGCGCCAGCAGCTTAGACGTCGCCGGGGAGCTGTTTTTT
NA,TRBD1,TRBV15,TRBJ2-6,CATSPTAGTGGAGANVLTF,TGTGCCACCAGCCCAACCGCTGGGACAGGGGGCGCTGGGGCCAACGTCCTGACTTTC
NA,TRBD1,TRBV5-1,TRBJ2-7,CASERGQGAREQYF,TGCGCCAGCGAGAGGGGACAGGGGGCGCGGGAGCAGTACTTC